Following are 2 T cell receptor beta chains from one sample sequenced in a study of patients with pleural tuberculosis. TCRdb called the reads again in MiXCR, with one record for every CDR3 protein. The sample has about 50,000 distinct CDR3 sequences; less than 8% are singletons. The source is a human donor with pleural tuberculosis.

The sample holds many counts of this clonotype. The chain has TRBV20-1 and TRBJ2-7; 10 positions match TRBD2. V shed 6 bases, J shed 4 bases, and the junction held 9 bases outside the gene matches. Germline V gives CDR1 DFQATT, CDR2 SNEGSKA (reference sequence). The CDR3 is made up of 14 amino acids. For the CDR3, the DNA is TGCAGTGCACATCCTAGCGGGGGCTGGTACGAGCAGTACTTC. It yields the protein CSAHPSGGWYEQYF.

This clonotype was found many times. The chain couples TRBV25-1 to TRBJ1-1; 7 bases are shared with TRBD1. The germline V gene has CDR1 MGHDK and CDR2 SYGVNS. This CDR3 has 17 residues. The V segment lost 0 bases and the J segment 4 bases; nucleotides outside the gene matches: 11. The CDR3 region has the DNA TGTGCCAGCAGTGAATACAGCATAAGGGGGCTGGTCACTGAAGCTTTCTTT. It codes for CASSEYSIRGLVTEAFF.